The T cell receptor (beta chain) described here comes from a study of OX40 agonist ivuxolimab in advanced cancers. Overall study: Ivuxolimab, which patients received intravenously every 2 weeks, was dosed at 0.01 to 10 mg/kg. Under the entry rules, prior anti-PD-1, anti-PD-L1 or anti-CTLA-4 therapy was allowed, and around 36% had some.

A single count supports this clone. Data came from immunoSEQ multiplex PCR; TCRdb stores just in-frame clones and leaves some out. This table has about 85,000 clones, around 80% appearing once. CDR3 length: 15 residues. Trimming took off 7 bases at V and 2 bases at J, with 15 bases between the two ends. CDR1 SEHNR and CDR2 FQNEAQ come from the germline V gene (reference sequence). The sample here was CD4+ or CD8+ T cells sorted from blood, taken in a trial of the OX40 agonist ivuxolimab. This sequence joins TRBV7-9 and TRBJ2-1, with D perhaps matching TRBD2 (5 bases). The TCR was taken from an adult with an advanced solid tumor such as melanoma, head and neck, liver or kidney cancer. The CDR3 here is CASIPRRTPYNEQFF. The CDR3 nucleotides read TGTGCCAGCATCCCCCGGAGGACCCCCTACAATGAGCAGTTCTTC. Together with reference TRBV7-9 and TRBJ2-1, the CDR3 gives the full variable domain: DTGVSQNPRHKITKRGQNVTFRCDPISEHNRLYWYRQTLGQGPEFLTYFQNEAQLEKSRLLSDRFSAERPKGSFSTLEIQRTEQGDSAMYLCASIPRRTPYNEQFFGPGTRLTVL.